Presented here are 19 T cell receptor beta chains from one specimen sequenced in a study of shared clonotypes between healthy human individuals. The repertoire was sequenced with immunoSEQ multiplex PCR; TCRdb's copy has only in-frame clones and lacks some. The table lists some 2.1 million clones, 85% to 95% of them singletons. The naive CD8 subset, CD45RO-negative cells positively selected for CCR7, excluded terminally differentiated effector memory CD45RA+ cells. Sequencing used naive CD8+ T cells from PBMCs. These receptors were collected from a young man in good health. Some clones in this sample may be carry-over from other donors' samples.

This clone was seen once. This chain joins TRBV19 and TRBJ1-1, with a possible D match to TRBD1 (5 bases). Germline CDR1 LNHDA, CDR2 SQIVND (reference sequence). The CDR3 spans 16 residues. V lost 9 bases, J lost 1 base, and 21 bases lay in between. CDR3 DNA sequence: TGTGCCAGCACTGGGGACTTTGTGGAGGGGAACACTGAAGCTTTCTTT. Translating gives CASTGDFVEGNTEAFF.

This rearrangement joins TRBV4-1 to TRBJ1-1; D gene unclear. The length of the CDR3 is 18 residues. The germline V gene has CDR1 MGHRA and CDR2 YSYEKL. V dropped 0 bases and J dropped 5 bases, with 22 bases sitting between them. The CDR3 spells CASSQDWPNSGVKTEAFF. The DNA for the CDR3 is TGCGCCAGCAGCCAAGATTGGCCCAACAGTGGAGTTAAGACTGAAGCTTTCTTT.

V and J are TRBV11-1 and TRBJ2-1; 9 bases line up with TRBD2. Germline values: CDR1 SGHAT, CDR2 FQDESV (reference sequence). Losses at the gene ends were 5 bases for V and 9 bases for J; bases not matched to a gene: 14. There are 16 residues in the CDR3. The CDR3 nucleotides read TGTGCCAGCAGCCTCCTACCAGCGGGAGGAACCGGTGAGCAGTTCTTC. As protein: CASSLLPAGGTGEQFF.

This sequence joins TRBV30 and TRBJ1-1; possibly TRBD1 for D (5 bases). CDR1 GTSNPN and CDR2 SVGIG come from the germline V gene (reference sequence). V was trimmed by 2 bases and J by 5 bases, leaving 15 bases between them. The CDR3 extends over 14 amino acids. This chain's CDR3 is CAWSKPGRGTEAFF. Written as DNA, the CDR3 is TGTGCCTGGAGTAAACCAGGGCGGGGGACTGAAGCTTTCTTT. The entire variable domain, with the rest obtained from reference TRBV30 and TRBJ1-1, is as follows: SQTIHQWPATLVQPVGSPLSLECTVEGTSNPNLYWYRQAAGRGLQLLFYSVGIGQISSEVPQNLSASRPQDRQFILSSKKLLLSDSGFYLCAWSKPGRGTEAFFGQGTRLTVV.

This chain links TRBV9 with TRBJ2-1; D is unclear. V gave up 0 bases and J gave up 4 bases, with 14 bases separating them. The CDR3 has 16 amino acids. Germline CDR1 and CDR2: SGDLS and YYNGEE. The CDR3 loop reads CASSVERMAGYNEQFF. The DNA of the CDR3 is TGTGCCAGCAGCGTAGAAAGGATGGCTGGTTACAATGAGCAGTTCTTC.

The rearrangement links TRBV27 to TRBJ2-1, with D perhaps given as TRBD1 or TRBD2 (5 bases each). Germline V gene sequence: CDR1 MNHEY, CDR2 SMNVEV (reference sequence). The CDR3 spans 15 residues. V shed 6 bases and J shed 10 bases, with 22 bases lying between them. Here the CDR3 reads CASRIRDQGTKEQFF. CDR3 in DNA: TGTGCCAGCAGAATCCGGGACCAGGGTACGAAAGAGCAGTTCTTC.

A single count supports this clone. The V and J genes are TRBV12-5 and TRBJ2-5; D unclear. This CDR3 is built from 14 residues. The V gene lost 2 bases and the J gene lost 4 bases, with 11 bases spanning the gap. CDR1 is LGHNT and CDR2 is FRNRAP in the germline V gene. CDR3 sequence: CASGLTSSGETQYF. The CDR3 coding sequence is TGTGCTAGTGGTTTGACTTCATCCGGAGAGACCCAGTACTTC.

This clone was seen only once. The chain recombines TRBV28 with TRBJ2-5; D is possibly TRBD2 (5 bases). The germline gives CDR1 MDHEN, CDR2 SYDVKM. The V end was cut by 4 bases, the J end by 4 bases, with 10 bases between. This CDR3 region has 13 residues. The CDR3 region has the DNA TGTGCCAGCAGTTGGGTGGGGAGAGAGACCCAGTACTTC. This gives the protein CASSWVGRETQYF.

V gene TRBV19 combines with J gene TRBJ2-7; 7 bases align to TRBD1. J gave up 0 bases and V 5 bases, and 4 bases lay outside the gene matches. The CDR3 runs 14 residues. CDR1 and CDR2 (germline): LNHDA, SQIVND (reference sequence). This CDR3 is CASSWTGLSYEQYF. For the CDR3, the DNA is TGTGCCAGTAGTTGGACAGGACTCTCCTACGAGCAGTACTTC.

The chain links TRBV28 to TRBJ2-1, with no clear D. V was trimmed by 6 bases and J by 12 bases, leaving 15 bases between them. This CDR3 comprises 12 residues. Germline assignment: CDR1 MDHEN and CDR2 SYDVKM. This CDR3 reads CASSLLGIGQFF. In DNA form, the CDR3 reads TGTGCCAGCAGCCTTCTAGGGATTGGGCAGTTCTTC.

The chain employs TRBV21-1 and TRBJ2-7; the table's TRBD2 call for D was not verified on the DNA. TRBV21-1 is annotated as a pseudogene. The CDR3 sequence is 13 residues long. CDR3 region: CASSILSSGEEYF. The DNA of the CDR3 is TGTGCCAGCAGCATTCTCTCTTCGGGGGAAGAGTACTTC.

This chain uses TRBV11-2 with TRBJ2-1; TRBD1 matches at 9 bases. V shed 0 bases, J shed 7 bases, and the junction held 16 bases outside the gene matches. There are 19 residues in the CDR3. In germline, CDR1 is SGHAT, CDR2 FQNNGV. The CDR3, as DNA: TGTGCCAGCAGCTTAGATACAGGGGGCTTTTTAGTTTCTAGGAATGAGCAGTTCTTC. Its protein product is CASSLDTGGFLVSRNEQFF.

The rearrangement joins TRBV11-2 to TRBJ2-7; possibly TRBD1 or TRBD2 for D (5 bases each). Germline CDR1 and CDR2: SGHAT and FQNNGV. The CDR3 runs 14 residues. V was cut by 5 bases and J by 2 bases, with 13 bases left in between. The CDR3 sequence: CASSQPGRTYEQYF. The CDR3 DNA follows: TGTGCCAGCAGCCAACCGGGACGGACCTACGAGCAGTACTTC.

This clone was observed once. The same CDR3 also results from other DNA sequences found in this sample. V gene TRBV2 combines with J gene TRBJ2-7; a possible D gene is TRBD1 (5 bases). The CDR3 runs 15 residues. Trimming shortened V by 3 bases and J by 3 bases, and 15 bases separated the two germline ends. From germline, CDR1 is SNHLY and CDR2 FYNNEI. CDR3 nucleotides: TGTGCCAGCAGTGAGGGGCCGGGTAGCCTCTACGAGCAGTACTTC. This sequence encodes CASSEGPGSLYEQYF.

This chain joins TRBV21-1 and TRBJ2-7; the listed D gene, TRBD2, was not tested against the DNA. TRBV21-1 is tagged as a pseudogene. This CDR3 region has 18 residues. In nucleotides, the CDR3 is TGTGCCAGCAGCACCGGGACCGCTACTAGCGGACCCACCTACGAGCAGTACTTC. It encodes CASSTGTATSGPTYEQYF.

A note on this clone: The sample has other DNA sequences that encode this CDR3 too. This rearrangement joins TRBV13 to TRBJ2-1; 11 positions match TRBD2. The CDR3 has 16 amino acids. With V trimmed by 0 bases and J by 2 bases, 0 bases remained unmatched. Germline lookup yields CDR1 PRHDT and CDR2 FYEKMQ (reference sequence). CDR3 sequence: CASSLGLAGAYNEQFF. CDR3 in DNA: TGTGCCAGCAGCTTAGGACTAGCGGGGGCCTACAATGAGCAGTTCTTC.

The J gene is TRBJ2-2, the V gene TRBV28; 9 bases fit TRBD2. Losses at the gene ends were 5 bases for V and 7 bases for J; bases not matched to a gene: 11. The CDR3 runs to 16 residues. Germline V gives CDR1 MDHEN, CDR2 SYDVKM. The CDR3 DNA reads TGTGCCAGCAGTATAATAGGGCGGGAGGGCCGCGGGGAGCTGTTTTTT. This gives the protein CASSIIGREGRGELFF. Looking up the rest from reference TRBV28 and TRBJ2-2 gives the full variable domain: DVKVTQSSRYLVKRTGEKVFLECVQDMDHENMFWYRQDPGLGLRLIYFSYDVKMKEKGDIPEGYSVSREKKERFSLILESASTNQTSMYLCASSIIGREGRGELFFGEGSRLTVL.

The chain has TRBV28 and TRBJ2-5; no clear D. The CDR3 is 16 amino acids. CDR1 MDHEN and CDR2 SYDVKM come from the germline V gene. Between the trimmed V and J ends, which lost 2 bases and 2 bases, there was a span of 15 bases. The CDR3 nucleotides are TGTGCCAGCAGTTTACTCGCGGCAGCTTCACAAGAGACCCAGTACTTC. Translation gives CASSLLAAASQETQYF.

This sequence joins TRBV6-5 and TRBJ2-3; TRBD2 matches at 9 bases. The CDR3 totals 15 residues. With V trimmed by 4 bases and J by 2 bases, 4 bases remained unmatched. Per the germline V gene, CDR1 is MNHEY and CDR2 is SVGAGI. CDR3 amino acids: CASSWTSEITDTQYF. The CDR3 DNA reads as TGTGCCAGCAGTTGGACTAGCGAAATCACAGATACGCAGTATTTT.